Below, 7 T cell receptor beta chains from the same sample are listed, as sequenced in a study of T cell responses to AZD1222 COVID-19 vaccine (dated by TCRdb to about 2021). This sample's time point label indicates: baseline before first vaccination. Preparation of the library involved the immunoSEQ multiplex PCR assay. Drawn from immuneACCESS, this table holds only the in-frame rearrangements with V and J called that TCRdb kept. Clones are partly lost; checked studies trace under half to an unresolved V gene and leave the rest unexplained. For this sample there are approximately 110,000 clones; more than 70% appear just once. The ten biggest clones cover over 15% of the sample. The sequencing used peripheral blood, collected on day 0 of AZD1222 vaccination. These receptors originate from an adult in good health.

The chain combines TRBV21-1 with TRBJ1-2; the table's D call of TRBD1 was not tested on the DNA. TRBV21-1 is recorded as a pseudogene. The CDR3 has 15 residues. CDR3 region: CASSEGQGSAYGYTF. For the CDR3, the DNA is TGTGCCAGCAGCGAGGGGCAGGGGTCGGCCTATGGCTACACCTTC.

The gene calls are TRBV7-9 and TRBJ2-2; D is possibly TRBD1 (5 bases). Germline assignment: CDR1 SEHNR and CDR2 FQNEAQ (reference sequence). V was trimmed by 7 bases and J by 4 bases, leaving 10 bases between them. CDR3 size: 13 residues. CDR3 DNA sequence: TGTGCCAGCATGGGAAGGGGCACCGGGGAGCTGTTTTTT. Translated, it gives CASMGRGTGELFF.

This chain uses TRBV11-2 with TRBJ1-3; D gene ambiguous. This CDR3 comprises 14 residues. Germline V gene data show CDR1 as SGHAT and CDR2 as FQNNGV. The V end was cut by 1 base, the J end by 3 bases, with 7 bases between. The CDR3 is CASSLGGYGNTIYF. CDR3 DNA sequence: TGTGCCAGCAGCTTAGGGGGATATGGAAACACCATATATTTT. The variable domain in full, completed from reference TRBV11-2 and TRBJ1-3, reads EAGVAQSPRYKIIEKRQSVAFWCNPISGHATLYWYQQILGQGPKLLIQFQNNGVVDDSQLPKDRFSAERLKGVDSTLKIQPAKLEDSAVYLCASSLGGYGNTIYFGEGSWLTVV.

Concerning this clone: Other DNA sequences of this sample code for an identical CDR3. The gene calls are TRBV9 and TRBJ1-1; the D is unclear. In germline, CDR1 is SGDLS, CDR2 YYNGEE. Deletions cut 0 bases from V and 0 bases from J, with 3 bases between. The CDR3 sequence is 13 residues long. The CDR3 coding sequence is TGTGCCAGCAGCGTAGAGGTGAACACTGAAGCTTTCTTT. Amino acid sequence: CASSVEVNTEAFF.

This chain connects TRBV6-5 to TRBJ1-1; TRBD1 might be the D (6 bases). The V gene lost 6 bases and the J gene lost 10 bases, with 21 bases spanning the gap. The germline gives CDR1 MNHEY, CDR2 SVGAGI. The CDR3 has 14 residues. The CDR3 nucleotides read TGTGCCAGCAGGGGAGGACAGTACCCCCTGCGAGCTTTCTTT. Its translation is CASRGGQYPLRAFF.

The chain carries TRBV19 and TRBJ1-5, with 7 bases fitting TRBD1. Germline CDR1 reads LNHDA; CDR2 reads SQIVND (reference sequence). V shed 4 bases, J shed 1 base, and the junction held 7 bases outside the gene matches. This CDR3 spans 16 amino acids. This chain's CDR3 is CASSTQGVGSNQPQHF. Written as DNA, the CDR3 is TGTGCCAGTAGTACCCAGGGGGTCGGGAGCAATCAGCCCCAGCATTTT.

The chain uses TRBV6-1 and TRBJ2-7; 14 bases align to TRBD2. The germline V gene encodes CDR1 MNHNS and CDR2 SASEGT. CDR3 length equals 16 residues. Losses at the gene ends were 3 bases for V and 4 bases for J; bases not matched to a gene: 5. CDR3: CASSDRGLAGAYEQYV. CDR3 nucleotide sequence: TGTGCCAGCAGTGACCGGGGACTAGCGGGAGCTTACGAGCAGTACGTC.